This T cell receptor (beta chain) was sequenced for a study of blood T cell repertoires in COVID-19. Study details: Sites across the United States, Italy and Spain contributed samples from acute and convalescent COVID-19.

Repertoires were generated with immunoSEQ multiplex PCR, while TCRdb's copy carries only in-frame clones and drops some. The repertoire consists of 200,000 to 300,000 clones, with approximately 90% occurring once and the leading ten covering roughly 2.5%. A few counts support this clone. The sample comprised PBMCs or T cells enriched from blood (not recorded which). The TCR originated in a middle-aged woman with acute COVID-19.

The CDR3 spells CASSEARPAGGRGATYEQYV. CDR3 DNA: TGTGCCAGCAGTGAAGCGAGGCCAGCGGGAGGGAGGGGGGCCACCTACGAGCAGTACGTC. The rearrangement links TRBV2 to TRBJ2-7; 10 bases agree with TRBD2. The germline CDR1 and CDR2 sequences are SNHLY and FYNNEI. The V and J ends lost 0 bases and 2 bases, in that order; junction bases with no gene match: 16. The CDR3 length is 20 residues.